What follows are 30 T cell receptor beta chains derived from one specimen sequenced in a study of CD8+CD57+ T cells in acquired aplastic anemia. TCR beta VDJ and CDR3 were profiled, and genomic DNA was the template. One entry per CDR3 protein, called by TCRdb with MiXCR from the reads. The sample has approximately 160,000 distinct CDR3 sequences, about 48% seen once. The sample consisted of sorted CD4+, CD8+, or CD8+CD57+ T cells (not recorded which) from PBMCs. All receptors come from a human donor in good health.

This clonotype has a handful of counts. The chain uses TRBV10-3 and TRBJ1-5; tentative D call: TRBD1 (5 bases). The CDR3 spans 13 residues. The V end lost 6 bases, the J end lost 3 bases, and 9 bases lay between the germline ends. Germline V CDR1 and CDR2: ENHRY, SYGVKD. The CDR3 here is CAIRDISNQPQHF. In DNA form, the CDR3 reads TGTGCCATCAGGGACATCTCCAATCAGCCCCAGCATTTT.

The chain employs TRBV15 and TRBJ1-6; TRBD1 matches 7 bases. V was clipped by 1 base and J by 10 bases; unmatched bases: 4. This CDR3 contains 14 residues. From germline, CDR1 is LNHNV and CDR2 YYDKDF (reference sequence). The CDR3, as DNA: TGTGCCACCAGCAGAGGCCAGGGGGAATCACCCCTCCACTTT. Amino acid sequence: CATSRGQGESPLHF.

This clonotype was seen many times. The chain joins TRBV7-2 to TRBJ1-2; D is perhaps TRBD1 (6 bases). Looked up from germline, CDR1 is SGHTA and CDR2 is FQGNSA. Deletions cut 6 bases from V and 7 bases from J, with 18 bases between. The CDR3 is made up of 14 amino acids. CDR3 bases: TGTGCCAGCAGAGCTACTAGGGGGTTTGGTGGCTACACCTTC. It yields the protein CASRATRGFGGYTF.

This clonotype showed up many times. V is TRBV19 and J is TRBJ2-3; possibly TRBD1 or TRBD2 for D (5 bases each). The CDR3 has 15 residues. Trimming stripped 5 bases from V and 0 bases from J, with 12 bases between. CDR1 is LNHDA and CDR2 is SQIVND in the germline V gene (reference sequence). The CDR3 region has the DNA TGTGCCAGTAGTCTACGGGGCCCTAGCACAGATACGCAGTATTTT. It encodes CASSLRGPSTDTQYF. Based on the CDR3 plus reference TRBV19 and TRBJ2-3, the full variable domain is DGGITQSPKYLFRKEGQNVTLSCEQNLNHDAMYWYRQDPGQGLRLIYYSQIVNDFQKGDIAEGYSVSREKKESFPLTVTSAQKNPTAFYLCASSLRGPSTDTQYFGPGTRLTVL.

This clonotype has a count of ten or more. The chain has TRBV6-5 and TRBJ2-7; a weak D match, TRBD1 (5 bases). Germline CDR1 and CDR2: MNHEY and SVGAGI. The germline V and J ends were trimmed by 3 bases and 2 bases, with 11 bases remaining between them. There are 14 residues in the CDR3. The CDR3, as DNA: TGTGCCAGCAGTTATATTCAGGGCCCCTACGAGCAGTACTTC. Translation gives CASSYIQGPYEQYF.

CDR3 sequence reads: CSAVKGNTEAFF. The DNA of the CDR3 is TGCAGCGCCGTCAAGGGGAACACTGAAGCTTTCTTT. V gene TRBV29-1 combines with J gene TRBJ1-1, with D unclear. Germline values: CDR1 SQVTM, CDR2 ANQGSEA. Trimming removed 7 bases at V and 1 base at J, with 10 bases between. The CDR3 is 12 residues long.

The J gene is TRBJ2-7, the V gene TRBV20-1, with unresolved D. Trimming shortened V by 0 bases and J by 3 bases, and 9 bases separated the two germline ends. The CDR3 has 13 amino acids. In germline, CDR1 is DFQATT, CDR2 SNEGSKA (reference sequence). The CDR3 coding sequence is TGCAGTGCTAGAGATCCCGGAAACTACGAGCAGTACTTC. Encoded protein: CSARDPGNYEQYF.

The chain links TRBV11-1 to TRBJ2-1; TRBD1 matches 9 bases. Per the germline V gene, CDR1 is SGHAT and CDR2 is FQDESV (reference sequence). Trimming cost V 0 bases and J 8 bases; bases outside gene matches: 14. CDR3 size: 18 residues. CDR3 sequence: CASSLALWGQGIRDEQFF. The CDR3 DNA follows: TGTGCCAGCAGCTTAGCTCTCTGGGGACAGGGAATTCGGGATGAGCAGTTCTTC.

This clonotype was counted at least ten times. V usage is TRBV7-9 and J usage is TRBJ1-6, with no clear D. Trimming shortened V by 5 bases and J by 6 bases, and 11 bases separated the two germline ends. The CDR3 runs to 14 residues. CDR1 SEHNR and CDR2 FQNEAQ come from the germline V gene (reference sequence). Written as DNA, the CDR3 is TGTGCCAGCAGCCGCCGTGGATTTAATTCACCCCTCCACTTT. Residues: CASSRRGFNSPLHF.

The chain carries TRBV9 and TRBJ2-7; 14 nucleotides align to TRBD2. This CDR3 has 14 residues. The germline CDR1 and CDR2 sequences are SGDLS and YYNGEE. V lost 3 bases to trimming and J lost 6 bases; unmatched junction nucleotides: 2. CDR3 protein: CASSAGLAGGEQYF. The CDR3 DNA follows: TGTGCCAGCAGCGCAGGACTAGCGGGAGGCGAGCAGTACTTC.

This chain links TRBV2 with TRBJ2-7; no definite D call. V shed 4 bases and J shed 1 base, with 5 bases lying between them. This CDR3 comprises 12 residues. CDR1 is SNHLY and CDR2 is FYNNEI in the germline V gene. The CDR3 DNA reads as TGTGCCAGCAGTGTTCCGTCCTACGAGCAGTACTTC. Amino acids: CASSVPSYEQYF.

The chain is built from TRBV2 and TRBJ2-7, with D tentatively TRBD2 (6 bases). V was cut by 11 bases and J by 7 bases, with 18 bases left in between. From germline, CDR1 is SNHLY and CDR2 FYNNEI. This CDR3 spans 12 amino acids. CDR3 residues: CAGLGGAGEQYF. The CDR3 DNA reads TGTGCCGGCCTAGGAGGGGCGGGGGAGCAGTACTTC.

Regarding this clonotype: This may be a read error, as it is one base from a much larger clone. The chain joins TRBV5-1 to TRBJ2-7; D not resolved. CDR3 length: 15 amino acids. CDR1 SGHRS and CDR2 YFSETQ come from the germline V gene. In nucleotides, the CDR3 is TGCGCCAGCAGCTTGGCCGGGTGGCTTAGTGGCGAGCAGGACTTC. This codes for CASSLAGWLSGEQDF.

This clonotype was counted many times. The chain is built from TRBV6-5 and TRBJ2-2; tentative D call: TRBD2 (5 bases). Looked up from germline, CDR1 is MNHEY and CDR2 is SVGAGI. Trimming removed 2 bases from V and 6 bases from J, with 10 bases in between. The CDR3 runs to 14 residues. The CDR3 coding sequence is TGTGCCAGCAGTTACCTGACCGGGGCCGGGGAGCTGTTTTTT. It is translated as CASSYLTGAGELFF.

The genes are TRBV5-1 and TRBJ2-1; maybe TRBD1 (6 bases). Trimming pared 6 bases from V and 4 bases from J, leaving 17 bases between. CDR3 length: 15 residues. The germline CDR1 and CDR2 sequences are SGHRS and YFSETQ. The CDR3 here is CASKLDGTSYNEQFF. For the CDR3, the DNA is TGCGCCAGCAAACTGGACGGGACATCATACAATGAGCAGTTCTTC.

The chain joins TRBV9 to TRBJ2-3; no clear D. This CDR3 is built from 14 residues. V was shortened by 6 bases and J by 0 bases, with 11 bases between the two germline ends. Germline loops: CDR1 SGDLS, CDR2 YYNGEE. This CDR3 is CASTPQTSTDTQYF. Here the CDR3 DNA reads TGTGCCAGCACCCCCCAAACTAGCACAGATACGCAGTATTTT.

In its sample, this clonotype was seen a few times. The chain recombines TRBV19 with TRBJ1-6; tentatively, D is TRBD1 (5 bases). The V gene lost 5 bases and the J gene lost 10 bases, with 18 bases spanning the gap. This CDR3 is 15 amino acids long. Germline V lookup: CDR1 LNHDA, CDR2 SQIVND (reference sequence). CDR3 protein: CASSDRQLEVSPLHF. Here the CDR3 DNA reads TGTGCCAGTAGTGATCGACAGTTAGAGGTCTCACCCCTCCACTTT.

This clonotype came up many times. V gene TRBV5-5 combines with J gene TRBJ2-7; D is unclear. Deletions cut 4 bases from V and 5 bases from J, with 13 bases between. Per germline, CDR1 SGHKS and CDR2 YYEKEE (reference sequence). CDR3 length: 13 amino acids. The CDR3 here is CASSEPASNEQYF. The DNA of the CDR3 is TGTGCCAGCAGCGAACCCGCGTCCAACGAGCAGTACTTC.

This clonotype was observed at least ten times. CDR3 DNA sequence: TGTGCCAGCAGCCAAGGGACTAGCGGGGGAAAGACCCAGTACTTC. It encodes CASSQGTSGGKTQYF. The V and J genes are TRBV3-1 and TRBJ2-5; TRBD2 agrees at 13 bases. Per the germline V gene, CDR1 is LGHDT and CDR2 is YNNKEL (reference sequence). The CDR3 extends over 15 amino acids. J gave up 6 bases and V 1 base, and 2 bases lay outside the gene matches.

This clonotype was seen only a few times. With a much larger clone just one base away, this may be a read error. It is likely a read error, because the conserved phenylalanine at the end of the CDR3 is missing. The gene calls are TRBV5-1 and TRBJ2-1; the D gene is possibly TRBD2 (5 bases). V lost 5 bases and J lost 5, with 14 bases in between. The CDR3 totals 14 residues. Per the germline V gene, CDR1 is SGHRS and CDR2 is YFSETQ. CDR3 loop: CASRGGHGNNEQFL. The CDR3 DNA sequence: TGCGCCAGCAGGGGCGGGCACGGGAACAATGAGCAGTTCCTC.

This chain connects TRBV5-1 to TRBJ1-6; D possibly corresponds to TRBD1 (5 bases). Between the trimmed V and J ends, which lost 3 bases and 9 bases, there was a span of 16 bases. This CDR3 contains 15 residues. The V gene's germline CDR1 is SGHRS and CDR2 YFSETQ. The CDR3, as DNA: TGCGCCAGCAGCTCGGCTGACAAGGGACTTTCACCCCTCCACTTT. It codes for CASSSADKGLSPLHF.

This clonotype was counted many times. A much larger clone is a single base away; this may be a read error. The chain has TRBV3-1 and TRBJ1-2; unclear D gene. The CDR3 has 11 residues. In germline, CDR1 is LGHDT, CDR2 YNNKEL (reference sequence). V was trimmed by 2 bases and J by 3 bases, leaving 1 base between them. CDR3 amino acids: CASSQHYGYTF. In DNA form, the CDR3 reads TGTGCCAGCAGCCAACACTATGGCTACACCTTC.

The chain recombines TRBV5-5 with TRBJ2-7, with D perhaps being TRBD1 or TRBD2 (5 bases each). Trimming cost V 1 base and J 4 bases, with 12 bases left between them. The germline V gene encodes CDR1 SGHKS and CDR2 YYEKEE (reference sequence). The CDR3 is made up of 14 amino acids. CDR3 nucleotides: TGTGCCAGCAGCTTGTCCGGGACGGTATACGAGCAGTACTTC. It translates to CASSLSGTVYEQYF.

In nucleotides, the CDR3 is TGTGCCAGCAGCAATCTTAATGAAAAACTGTTTTTT. Translating gives CASSNLNEKLFF. The V and J genes are TRBV9 and TRBJ1-4; D uncertain. Between the trimmed V and J ends, which lost 4 bases and 4 bases, there was a span of 5 bases. Germline V gene lookup returns CDR1 SGDLS and CDR2 YYNGEE. There are 12 residues in the CDR3. Combining the CDR3 with reference TRBV9 and TRBJ1-4 gives the whole variable domain DSGVTQTPKHLITATGQRVTLRCSPRSGDLSVYWYQQSLDQGLQFLIQYYNGEERAKGNILERFSAQQFPDLHSELNLSSLELGDSALYFCASSNLNEKLFFGSGTQLSVL.

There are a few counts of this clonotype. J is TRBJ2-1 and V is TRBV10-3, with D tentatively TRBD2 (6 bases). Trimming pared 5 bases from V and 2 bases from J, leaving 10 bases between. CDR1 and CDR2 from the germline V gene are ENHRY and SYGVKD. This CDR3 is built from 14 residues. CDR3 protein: CAISKGGAYNEQFF. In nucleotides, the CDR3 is TGTGCCATCAGTAAAGGAGGGGCCTACAATGAGCAGTTCTTC.

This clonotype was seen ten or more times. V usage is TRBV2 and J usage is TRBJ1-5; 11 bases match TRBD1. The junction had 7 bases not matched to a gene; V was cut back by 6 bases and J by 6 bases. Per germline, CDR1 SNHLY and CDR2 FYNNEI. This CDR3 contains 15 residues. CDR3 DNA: TGTGCCAGCAGCGCATTTGGACAGGGGGCTCAGCCCCAGCATTTT. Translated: CASSAFGQGAQPQHF.

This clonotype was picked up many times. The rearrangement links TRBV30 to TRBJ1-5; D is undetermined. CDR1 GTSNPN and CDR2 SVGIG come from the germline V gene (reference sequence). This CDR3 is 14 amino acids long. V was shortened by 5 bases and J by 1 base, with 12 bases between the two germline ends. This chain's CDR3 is CAWASTVSNQPQHF. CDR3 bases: TGTGCCTGGGCTTCGACCGTCAGCAATCAGCCCCAGCATTTT. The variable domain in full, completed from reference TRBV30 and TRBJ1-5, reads SQTIHQWPATLVQPVGSPLSLECTVEGTSNPNLYWYRQAAGRGLQLLFYSVGIGQISSEVPQNLSASRPQDRQFILSSKKLLLSDSGFYLCAWASTVSNQPQHFGDGTRLSIL.

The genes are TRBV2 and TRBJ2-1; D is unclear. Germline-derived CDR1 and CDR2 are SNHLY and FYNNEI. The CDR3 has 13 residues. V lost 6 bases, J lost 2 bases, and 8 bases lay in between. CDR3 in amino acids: CASSTVPYNEQFF. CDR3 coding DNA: TGTGCCAGCAGCACCGTACCCTACAATGAGCAGTTCTTC.

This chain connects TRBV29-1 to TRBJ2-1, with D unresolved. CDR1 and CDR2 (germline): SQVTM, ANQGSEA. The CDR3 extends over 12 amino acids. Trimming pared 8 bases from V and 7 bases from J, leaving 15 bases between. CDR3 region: CSLLIGRNEQFF. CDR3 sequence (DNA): TGCAGCCTTCTCATAGGCAGGAATGAGCAGTTCTTC.

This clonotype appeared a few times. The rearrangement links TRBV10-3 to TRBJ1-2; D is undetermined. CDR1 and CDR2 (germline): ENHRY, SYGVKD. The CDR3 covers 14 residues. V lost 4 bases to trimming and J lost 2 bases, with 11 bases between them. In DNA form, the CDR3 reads TGTGCCATCAGTGGTAGGACCGAGAACTATGGCTACACCTTC. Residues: CAISGRTENYGYTF.